This TCR beta chain was sequenced in a study of blood T cell repertoires in COVID-19. Across the whole study: T cells, B-cell-depleted T cells, or PBMCs provided the cDNA or gDNA that served as material.

Per the original methods: For nucleated cells, counts were estimated from reference gene primer amplification. TCRdb's copy holds only in-frame clones and misses some; the assay was immunoSEQ multiplex PCR. V, J and clone size are those of that table, while D and trimming were read from the DNA. This table has some 130,000 clones, 80% to 90% appearing once. The CDR3 is made up of 13 amino acids. CDR1 is SGHAT and CDR2 is FQNNGV in the germline V gene. Trimming removed 6 bases at V and 3 bases at J, with 12 bases between. What was sequenced was peripheral blood. The chain has TRBV11-2 and TRBJ2-7; possible D gene TRBD2, 6 bases. The origin of this receptor is a middle-aged man with active COVID-19. The CDR3 loop reads CASSWGGDYEQYF. The CDR3 DNA follows: TGTGCCAGCAGTTGGGGCGGGGACTACGAGCAGTACTTC.